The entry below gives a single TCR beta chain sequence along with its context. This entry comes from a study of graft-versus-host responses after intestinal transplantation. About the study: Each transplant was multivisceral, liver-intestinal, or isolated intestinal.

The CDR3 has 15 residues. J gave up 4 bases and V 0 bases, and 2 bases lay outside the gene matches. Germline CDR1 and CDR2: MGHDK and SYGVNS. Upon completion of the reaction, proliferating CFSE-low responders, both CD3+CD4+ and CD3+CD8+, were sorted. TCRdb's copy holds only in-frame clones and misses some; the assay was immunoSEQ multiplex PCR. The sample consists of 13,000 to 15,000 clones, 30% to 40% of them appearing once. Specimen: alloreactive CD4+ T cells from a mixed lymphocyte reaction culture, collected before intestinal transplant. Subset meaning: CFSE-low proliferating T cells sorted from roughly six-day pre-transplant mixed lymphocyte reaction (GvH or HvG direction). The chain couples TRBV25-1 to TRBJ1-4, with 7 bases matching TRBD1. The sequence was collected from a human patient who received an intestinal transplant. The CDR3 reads CASSEYGTVNEKLFF. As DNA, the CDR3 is TGTGCCAGCAGTGAATATGGGACAGTTAATGAAAAACTGTTTTTT. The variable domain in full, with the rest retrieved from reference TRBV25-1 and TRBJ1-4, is EADIYQTPRYLVIGTGKKITLECSQTMGHDKMYWYQQDPGMELHLIHYSYGVNSTEKGDLSSESTVSRIRTEHFPLTLESARPSHTSQYLCASSEYGTVNEKLFFGSGTQLSVL.